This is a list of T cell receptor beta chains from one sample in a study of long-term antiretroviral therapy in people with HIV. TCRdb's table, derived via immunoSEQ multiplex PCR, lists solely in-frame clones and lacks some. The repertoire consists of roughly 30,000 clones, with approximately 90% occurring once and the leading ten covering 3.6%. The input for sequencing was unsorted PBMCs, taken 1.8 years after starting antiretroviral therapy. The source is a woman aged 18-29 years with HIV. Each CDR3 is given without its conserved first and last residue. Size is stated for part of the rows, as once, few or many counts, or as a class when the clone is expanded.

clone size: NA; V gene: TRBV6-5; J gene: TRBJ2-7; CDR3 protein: ASSYRGEQY
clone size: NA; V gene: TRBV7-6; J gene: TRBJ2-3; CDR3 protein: ASSLGAGVGTDTQY
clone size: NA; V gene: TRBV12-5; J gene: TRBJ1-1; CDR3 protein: ASLDRNTEAF
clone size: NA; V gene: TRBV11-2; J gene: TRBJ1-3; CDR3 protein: ASSLGPGGGNTIY
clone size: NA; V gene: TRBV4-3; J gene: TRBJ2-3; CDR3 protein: ASSQDPSGKDTQY
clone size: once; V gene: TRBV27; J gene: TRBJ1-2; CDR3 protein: ASSYRQGGGYT
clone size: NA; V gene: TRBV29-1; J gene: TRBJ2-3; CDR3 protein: SVAIQGSTDTQY
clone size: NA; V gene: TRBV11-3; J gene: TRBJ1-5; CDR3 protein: ASSSWEGAAGRNRNQPQH
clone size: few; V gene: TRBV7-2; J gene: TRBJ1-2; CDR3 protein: ASSLGSGQGNYGYT
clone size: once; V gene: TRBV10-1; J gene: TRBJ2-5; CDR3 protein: ASSELGPGSTQETQY
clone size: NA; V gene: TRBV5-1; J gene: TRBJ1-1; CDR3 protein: ASSFGAGTGNTEAF
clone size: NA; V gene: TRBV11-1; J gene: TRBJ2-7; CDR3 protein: ASSSGVTYEQY
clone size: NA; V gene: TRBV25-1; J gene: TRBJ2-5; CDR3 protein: ASSFLRTEETQY
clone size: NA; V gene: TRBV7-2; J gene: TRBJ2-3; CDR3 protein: ASSPRQGHTDTQY
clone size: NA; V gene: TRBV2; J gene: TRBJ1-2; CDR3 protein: ASSRDSNYGYT
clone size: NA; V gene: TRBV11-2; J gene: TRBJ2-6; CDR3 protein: ASSLDSSGANVLT
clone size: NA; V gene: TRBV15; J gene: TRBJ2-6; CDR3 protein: ATSRIRGTGANVLT
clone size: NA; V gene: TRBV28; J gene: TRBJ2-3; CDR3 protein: ASTPPGDRPTDTQY
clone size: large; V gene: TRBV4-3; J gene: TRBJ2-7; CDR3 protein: ASSPVGGSYEQY
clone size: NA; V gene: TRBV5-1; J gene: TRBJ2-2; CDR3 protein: ASSLLGGVDTGELF
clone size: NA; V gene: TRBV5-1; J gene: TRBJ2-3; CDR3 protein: ASSSLAGGGTSTDTQY
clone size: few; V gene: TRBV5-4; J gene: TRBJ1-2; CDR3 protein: ASRGSDREYGYT
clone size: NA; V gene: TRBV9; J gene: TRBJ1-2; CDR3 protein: ASSPRQATNYGYT
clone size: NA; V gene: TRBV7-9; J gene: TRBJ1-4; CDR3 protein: ASRLTGGKYEKLF
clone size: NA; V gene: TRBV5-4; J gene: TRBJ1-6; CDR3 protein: ASSPSQGERSPLH
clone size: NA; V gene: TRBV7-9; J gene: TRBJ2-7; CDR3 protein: ASSFSGREYEQY
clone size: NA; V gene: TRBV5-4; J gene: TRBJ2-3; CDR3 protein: ASSREGLAGMLADTQY
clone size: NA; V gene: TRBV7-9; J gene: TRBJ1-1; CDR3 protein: ASSPPVTNTEAF
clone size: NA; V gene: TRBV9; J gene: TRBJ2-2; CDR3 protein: ASSVDVAGEGELF
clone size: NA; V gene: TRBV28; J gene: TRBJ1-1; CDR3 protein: ASIRTVNTEAF
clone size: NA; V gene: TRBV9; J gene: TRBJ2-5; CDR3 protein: ASSTRGYQETQY
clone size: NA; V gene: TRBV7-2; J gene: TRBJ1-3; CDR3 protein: ASSPAPLTTGNTIY
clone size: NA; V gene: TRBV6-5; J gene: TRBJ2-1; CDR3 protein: ASSLDSYNEQF
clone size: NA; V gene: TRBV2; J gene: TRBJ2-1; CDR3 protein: ASSEGPGPSLYNEQF
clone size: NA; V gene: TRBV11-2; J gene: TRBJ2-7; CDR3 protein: ASSPNRGSPYEQY
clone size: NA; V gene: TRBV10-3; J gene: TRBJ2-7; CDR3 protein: ATTGAGASYEQY
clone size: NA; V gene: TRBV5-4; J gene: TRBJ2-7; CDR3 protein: ASASGSSPYEQY
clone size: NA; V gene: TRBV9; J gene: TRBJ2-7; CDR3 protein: ASSVEGTSSYEQY
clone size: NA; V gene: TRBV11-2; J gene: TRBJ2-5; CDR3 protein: ASSSKTSGSWSETQY
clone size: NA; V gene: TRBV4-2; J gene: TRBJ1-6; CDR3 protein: ASSQEAVFGDSPLH
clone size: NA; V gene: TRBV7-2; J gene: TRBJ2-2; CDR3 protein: ASSFLSSGRGTGELF
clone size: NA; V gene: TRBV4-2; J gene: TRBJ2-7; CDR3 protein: ASSPEGSRDGTYEQY